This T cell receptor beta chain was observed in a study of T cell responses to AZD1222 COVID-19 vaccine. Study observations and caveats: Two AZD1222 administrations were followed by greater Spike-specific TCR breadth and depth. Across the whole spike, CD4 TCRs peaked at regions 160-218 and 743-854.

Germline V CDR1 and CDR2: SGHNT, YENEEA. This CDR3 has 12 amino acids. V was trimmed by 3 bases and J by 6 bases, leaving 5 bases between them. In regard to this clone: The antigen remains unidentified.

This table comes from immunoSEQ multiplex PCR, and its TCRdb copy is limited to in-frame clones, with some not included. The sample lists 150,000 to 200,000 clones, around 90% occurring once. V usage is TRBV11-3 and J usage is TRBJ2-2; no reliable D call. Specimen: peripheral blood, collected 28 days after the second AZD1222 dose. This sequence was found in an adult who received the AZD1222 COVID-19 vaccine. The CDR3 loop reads CASSFRAGELFF. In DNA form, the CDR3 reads TGTGCCAGCAGCTTTCGGGCCGGGGAGCTGTTTTTT.